The clone carrying this T cell receptor (beta chain) was counted between two and nine times. The antigen remains unidentified. Germline assignment: CDR1 SEHNR and CDR2 FQNEAQ (reference sequence). This CDR3 region has 14 residues. The source of the sample is a study of regulatory T cells in long-lasting Graves disease. HTBI primers from iRepertoire and Arm-PCR of CDR3 regions yielded the TCR beta libraries. A single record per CDR3 protein comes from TCRdb applying MiXCR to the multiplex PCR reads. This table holds hundreds of thousands of distinct CDR3 sequences, about a sixth found once. The study, taken as a whole, reports: Gene preferences differed: TRBV28, TRBJ1-2, TRBJ2-5 in persistent cases.

Sample time point: newly diagnosed GD, antithyroid drugs for less than 3 months. Construction of the TCR library relied on RNA isolated from PBMCs. This sample was shared with a second study, whose subject was T cells in Graves' hyperthyroidism and ophthalmopathy.

The genes are TRBV7-9 and TRBJ2-3; no clear D. The end of the DNA is better explained by TRBJ2-5, so the J call may be wrong. The sample consisted of peripheral blood mononuclear cells (PBMCs), taken at new diagnosis, from a patient treated with antithyroid drugs. This clonotype originated in a man aged 40-49 years with Graves disease. In nucleotides, the CDR3 is TGTGCCAGCAGCTTAGGGCTCTCCCTAGAGACCCAGTACTTC. This gives the protein CASSLGLSLETQYF.